The 26 T cell receptor beta chains given below trace back to one sample, sequenced in a study of cytomegalovirus exposure and HLA in healthy donors. Using immunoSEQ multiplex PCR, the repertoire was profiled, and TCRdb retains in-frame clones only, with some absent. The sample lists about 360,000 clones, roughly 85% occurring once. What was sequenced was PBMCs. The receptors originated from a woman between 18 and 29 years old in good health and CMV-seronegative.

This chain connects TRBV27 to TRBJ2-3, with unresolved D. V lost 5 bases and J 6 bases, leaving 12 bases between the germline ends. Germline CDR1 is MNHEY and CDR2 is SMNVEV (reference sequence). This CDR3 has 13 amino acids. This CDR3 is CASSPGMRDTQYF. DNA of the CDR3: TGTGCCAGCAGTCCTGGTATGAGGGATACGCAGTATTTT.

V is TRBV29-1 and J is TRBJ2-7; tentative D call: TRBD2 (6 bases). Germline V gene data show CDR1 as SQVTM and CDR2 as ANQGSEA. V lost 7 bases to trimming and J lost 1 base, with 23 bases between them. The CDR3 runs 16 residues. The CDR3 sequence: CSAQGRSKWYSYEQYF. The CDR3 DNA reads TGCAGCGCCCAAGGGAGGAGTAAGTGGTATTCCTACGAGCAGTACTTC.

This clone appeared once. This chain joins TRBV6-5 and TRBJ1-1; D is undetermined. V was shortened by 4 bases and J by 1 base, with 10 bases between the two germline ends. Germline V lookup: CDR1 MNHEY, CDR2 SVGAGI. The CDR3 extends over 14 amino acids. The DNA of the CDR3 is TGTGCCAGCAGTTCGCAGCGGAAGAACACTGAAGCTTTCTTT. Amino acids: CASSSQRKNTEAFF.

This clone appeared a single time. The V gene is TRBV28, the J gene TRBJ1-5; no clear D gene. CDR1 and CDR2 (germline): MDHEN, SYDVKM. Trimming cost V 6 bases and J 2 bases, with 20 bases left between them. CDR3 size: 17 residues. The CDR3 here is CASRNRLGQKGNQPQHF. As DNA, the CDR3 is TGTGCCAGCAGGAATCGTTTGGGCCAGAAGGGCAATCAGCCCCAGCATTTT.

The J gene is TRBJ2-6, the V gene TRBV6-1; D unclear. The germline V gene has CDR1 MNHNS and CDR2 SASEGT. With 6 bases removed from V and 0 bases from J, the gap between germline ends came to 6 bases. The CDR3 length is 14 residues. The chain's CDR3 is CASRISSGANVLTF. The CDR3 coding sequence is TGTGCCAGCAGAATCAGCTCTGGGGCCAACGTCCTGACTTTC.

This clone appeared once. This sequence joins TRBV2 and TRBJ1-5; perhaps TRBD1 as D (5 bases). The germline V and J ends were trimmed by 6 bases and 4 bases, with 13 bases remaining between them. CDR3 length equals 14 residues. The germline V gene has CDR1 SNHLY and CDR2 FYNNEI. For the CDR3, the DNA is TGTGCCAGCAGCATCCAGGGCCTAAATCAGCCCCAGCATTTT. It translates to CASSIQGLNQPQHF.

This clone has a handful of counts. Other DNA sequences in the same sample also yield this CDR3. V gene TRBV18 combines with J gene TRBJ1-6; 9 bases are shared with TRBD1. The CDR3 has 14 residues. The ends lost 3 bases at V and 9 bases at J; junction bases unmatched: 3. CDR1 is KGHSH and CDR2 is LQKENI in the germline V gene. The CDR3 spells CASSPGQGGSPLHF. The CDR3 DNA reads as TGTGCCAGCTCACCGGGACAGGGAGGTTCACCCCTCCACTTT.

The chain recombines TRBV9 with TRBJ2-1, with 8 positions matching TRBD1. This CDR3 is 15 amino acids long. The V segment lost 4 bases and the J segment 0 bases; nucleotides outside the gene matches: 3. CDR1 is SGDLS, CDR2 YYNGEE, per germline. The CDR3 nucleotides read TGTGCCAGCAGCCAAACAGGGGGCTCCTACAATGAGCAGTTCTTC. This gives the protein CASSQTGGSYNEQFF.

The chain joins TRBV2 to TRBJ1-2; D unclear. The germline gives CDR1 SNHLY, CDR2 FYNNEI. Trimming pared 3 bases from V and 0 bases from J, leaving 8 bases between. This CDR3 comprises 14 residues. The CDR3 region is CASSEIRANYGYTF. The DNA of the CDR3 is TGTGCCAGCAGTGAGATAAGAGCTAACTATGGCTACACCTTC.

This clone was picked up a small number of times. V usage is TRBV30 and J usage is TRBJ1-1; 7 nucleotides agree with TRBD1. CDR3 length: 16 residues. CDR1 and CDR2 (germline): GTSNPN, SVGIG (reference sequence). The junction had 20 bases not matched to a gene; V was cut back by 3 bases and J by 10 bases. The DNA of the CDR3 is TGTGCCTGGAGCGACCTTCAGACAGGGCCTCCCGAGGGAGCTTTCTTT. Amino acid sequence: CAWSDLQTGPPEGAFF.

The chain employs TRBV16 and TRBJ2-3, with unresolved D. The CDR3 length is 17 residues. V was trimmed by 8 bases and J by 2 bases, leaving 23 bases between them. Germline CDR1 KGHSY, CDR2 FQNENV. The CDR3 DNA reads as TGTGCCAGCGCCATTCAGCCCCAGGCAGTATCCACAGATACGCAGTATTTT. Protein sequence: CASAIQPQAVSTDTQYF.

This clone was picked up one time. The V call is TRBV2, the J call TRBJ2-5; 11 nucleotides align to TRBD1. The CDR3 loop spans 12 amino acids. Per germline, CDR1 SNHLY and CDR2 FYNNEI. The ends lost 6 bases at V and 6 bases at J; junction bases unmatched: 0. This chain's CDR3 is CASRDRGQTQYF. In DNA form, the CDR3 reads TGTGCCAGCAGGGACAGGGGGCAGACCCAGTACTTC.

The rearrangement joins TRBV12-5 to TRBJ2-1, with 10 bases aligning to TRBD2. V lost 2 bases, J lost 6 bases, and 13 bases stayed unmatched. Germline assignment: CDR1 LGHNT and CDR2 FRNRAP. This CDR3 spans 18 amino acids. CDR3 DNA sequence: TGTGCTAGTGGTTTGACCCTTTGGGCTAGCGGGAGCTTCAATGAGCAGTTCTTC. The encoded protein is CASGLTLWASGSFNEQFF.

V usage is TRBV4-1 and J usage is TRBJ2-5; D may be TRBD1 (5 bases). The CDR3 contains 13 residues. From germline, CDR1 is MGHRA and CDR2 YSYEKL. The germline V and J ends were trimmed by 1 base and 3 bases, with 6 bases remaining between them. In DNA form, the CDR3 reads TGCGCCAGCAGCCAAGTAGGGGAAGAGACCCAGTACTTC. Protein sequence: CASSQVGEETQYF.

This clone was counted a single time. The chain links TRBV5-1 to TRBJ1-1, with 7 positions matching TRBD1. Germline trimming cut 0 bases from V and 4 bases from J; bases unmatched to any gene: 3. In germline, CDR1 is SGHRS, CDR2 YFSETQ. The length of the CDR3 is 14 residues. Written as DNA, the CDR3 is TGCGCCAGCAGCTTGGGGTCAGGGGGCACTGAAGCTTTCTTT. Its protein product is CASSLGSGGTEAFF.

The CDR3, as DNA: TGCGCCAGCAGCGGACCGGGACAGGGTAACACTGAAGCTTTCTTT. The encoded protein is CASSGPGQGNTEAFF. This chain joins TRBV5-1 and TRBJ1-1; 9 bases fit TRBD1. V lost 4 bases, J lost 2 bases, and 6 bases stayed unmatched. Germline assignment: CDR1 SGHRS and CDR2 YFSETQ. The CDR3 length is 15 residues.

The CDR3, as DNA: TGCAGCGTAGCAAGTAGAGGGAGTGAAGCTTTCTTT. It specifies CSVASRGSEAFF. The chain uses TRBV29-1 and TRBJ1-1, with D uncertain. The CDR3 runs 12 residues. Trimming stripped 6 bases from V and 7 bases from J, with 15 bases between. CDR1 is SQVTM, CDR2 ANQGSEA, per germline.

This rearrangement joins TRBV6-5 to TRBJ2-3; the match to TRBD1 covers 9 bases. CDR1 is MNHEY, CDR2 SVGAGI, per germline. This CDR3 is 16 amino acids long. V trimming: 1 base; J trimming: 6 bases; junction bases outside the gene matches: 8. The CDR3 DNA sequence: TGTGCCAGCAGTTACTTCCCGACAGGGGGTTACGATACGCAGTATTTT. Translated: CASSYFPTGGYDTQYF.

This clone has only a few counts. The chain carries TRBV19 and TRBJ1-2, with 7 positions matching TRBD1. V gave up 7 bases and J gave up 4 bases; unmatched junction bases: 6. The germline V gene has CDR1 LNHDA and CDR2 SQIVND (reference sequence). This CDR3 comprises 13 residues. The CDR3, as DNA: TGTGCCAGTACCAGGGACAGCGTCTATGGCTACACCTTC. Protein product: CASTRDSVYGYTF.

The V gene is TRBV5-4, the J gene TRBJ1-4; the D is unclear. Between the trimmed V and J ends, which lost 4 bases and 0 bases, there was a span of 4 bases. Germline CDR1 reads SGHNT; CDR2 reads YYREEE (reference sequence). This CDR3 has 13 amino acids. In DNA, the CDR3 is TGTGCCAGCAGCCCCACAACTAATGAAAAACTGTTTTTT. Protein product: CASSPTTNEKLFF.

The chain is built from TRBV2 and TRBJ2-5, with 9 bases matching TRBD1. The V segment lost 2 bases and the J segment 5 bases; nucleotides outside the gene matches: 12. Germline values: CDR1 SNHLY, CDR2 FYNNEI. The CDR3 spans 17 residues. CDR3 residues: CASSEWGQGVGGETQYF. Written as DNA, the CDR3 is TGTGCCAGCAGTGAATGGGGACAGGGTGTAGGCGGGGAGACCCAGTACTTC.

The J gene is TRBJ2-1, the V gene TRBV11-1; TRBD1 agrees at 8 bases. CDR3 length: 15 residues. Germline-derived CDR1 and CDR2 are SGHAT and FQDESV (reference sequence). J gave up 0 bases and V 5 bases, and 3 bases lay outside the gene matches. The CDR3 sequence is CASSPTGVSYNEQFF. The CDR3 region has the DNA TGTGCCAGCAGCCCGACAGGGGTCTCCTACAATGAGCAGTTCTTC.

V usage is TRBV5-1 and J usage is TRBJ1-6, with D tentatively TRBD1 (5 bases). The CDR3 is 15 residues long. Germline CDR1 and CDR2: SGHRS and YFSETQ. Trimming stripped 2 bases from V and 3 bases from J, with 9 bases between. The CDR3 spells CASSFRADYNSPLHF. In DNA form, the CDR3 reads TGCGCCAGCAGCTTCAGGGCAGACTATAATTCACCCCTCCACTTT.

The gene calls are TRBV5-4 and TRBJ1-4; D might be TRBD1 (5 bases). Germline V gives CDR1 SGHNT, CDR2 YYREEE (reference sequence). The CDR3 has 14 residues. V was cut by 2 bases and J by 8 bases, with 13 bases left in between. The CDR3 region is CASSFDPGREKLFF. For the CDR3, the DNA is TGTGCCAGCAGCTTTGATCCAGGGCGCGAAAAACTGTTTTTT.

This clone has a single count. The genes are TRBV5-1 and TRBJ1-1, with 12 bases that match TRBD1. The germline CDR1 and CDR2 sequences are SGHRS and YFSETQ. V was pared by 4 bases and J by 5 bases, with 6 bases of the junction left unmatched. There are 15 residues in the CDR3. CDR3 sequence (DNA): TGCGCCAGCAGCGAGGGACAGGGGGCTTTTACTGAAGCTTTCTTT. It translates to CASSEGQGAFTEAFF.

This clone was seen ten or more times. The chain couples TRBV10-3 to TRBJ2-1; 8 bases are shared with TRBD2. The CDR3 has 15 residues. The V gene's germline CDR1 is ENHRY and CDR2 SYGVKD. Losses at the gene ends were 7 bases for V and 0 bases for J; bases not matched to a gene: 5. The CDR3: CAIKYGGDSYNEQFF. The CDR3 DNA follows: TGTGCCATCAAATACGGGGGGGACTCCTACAATGAGCAGTTCTTC.